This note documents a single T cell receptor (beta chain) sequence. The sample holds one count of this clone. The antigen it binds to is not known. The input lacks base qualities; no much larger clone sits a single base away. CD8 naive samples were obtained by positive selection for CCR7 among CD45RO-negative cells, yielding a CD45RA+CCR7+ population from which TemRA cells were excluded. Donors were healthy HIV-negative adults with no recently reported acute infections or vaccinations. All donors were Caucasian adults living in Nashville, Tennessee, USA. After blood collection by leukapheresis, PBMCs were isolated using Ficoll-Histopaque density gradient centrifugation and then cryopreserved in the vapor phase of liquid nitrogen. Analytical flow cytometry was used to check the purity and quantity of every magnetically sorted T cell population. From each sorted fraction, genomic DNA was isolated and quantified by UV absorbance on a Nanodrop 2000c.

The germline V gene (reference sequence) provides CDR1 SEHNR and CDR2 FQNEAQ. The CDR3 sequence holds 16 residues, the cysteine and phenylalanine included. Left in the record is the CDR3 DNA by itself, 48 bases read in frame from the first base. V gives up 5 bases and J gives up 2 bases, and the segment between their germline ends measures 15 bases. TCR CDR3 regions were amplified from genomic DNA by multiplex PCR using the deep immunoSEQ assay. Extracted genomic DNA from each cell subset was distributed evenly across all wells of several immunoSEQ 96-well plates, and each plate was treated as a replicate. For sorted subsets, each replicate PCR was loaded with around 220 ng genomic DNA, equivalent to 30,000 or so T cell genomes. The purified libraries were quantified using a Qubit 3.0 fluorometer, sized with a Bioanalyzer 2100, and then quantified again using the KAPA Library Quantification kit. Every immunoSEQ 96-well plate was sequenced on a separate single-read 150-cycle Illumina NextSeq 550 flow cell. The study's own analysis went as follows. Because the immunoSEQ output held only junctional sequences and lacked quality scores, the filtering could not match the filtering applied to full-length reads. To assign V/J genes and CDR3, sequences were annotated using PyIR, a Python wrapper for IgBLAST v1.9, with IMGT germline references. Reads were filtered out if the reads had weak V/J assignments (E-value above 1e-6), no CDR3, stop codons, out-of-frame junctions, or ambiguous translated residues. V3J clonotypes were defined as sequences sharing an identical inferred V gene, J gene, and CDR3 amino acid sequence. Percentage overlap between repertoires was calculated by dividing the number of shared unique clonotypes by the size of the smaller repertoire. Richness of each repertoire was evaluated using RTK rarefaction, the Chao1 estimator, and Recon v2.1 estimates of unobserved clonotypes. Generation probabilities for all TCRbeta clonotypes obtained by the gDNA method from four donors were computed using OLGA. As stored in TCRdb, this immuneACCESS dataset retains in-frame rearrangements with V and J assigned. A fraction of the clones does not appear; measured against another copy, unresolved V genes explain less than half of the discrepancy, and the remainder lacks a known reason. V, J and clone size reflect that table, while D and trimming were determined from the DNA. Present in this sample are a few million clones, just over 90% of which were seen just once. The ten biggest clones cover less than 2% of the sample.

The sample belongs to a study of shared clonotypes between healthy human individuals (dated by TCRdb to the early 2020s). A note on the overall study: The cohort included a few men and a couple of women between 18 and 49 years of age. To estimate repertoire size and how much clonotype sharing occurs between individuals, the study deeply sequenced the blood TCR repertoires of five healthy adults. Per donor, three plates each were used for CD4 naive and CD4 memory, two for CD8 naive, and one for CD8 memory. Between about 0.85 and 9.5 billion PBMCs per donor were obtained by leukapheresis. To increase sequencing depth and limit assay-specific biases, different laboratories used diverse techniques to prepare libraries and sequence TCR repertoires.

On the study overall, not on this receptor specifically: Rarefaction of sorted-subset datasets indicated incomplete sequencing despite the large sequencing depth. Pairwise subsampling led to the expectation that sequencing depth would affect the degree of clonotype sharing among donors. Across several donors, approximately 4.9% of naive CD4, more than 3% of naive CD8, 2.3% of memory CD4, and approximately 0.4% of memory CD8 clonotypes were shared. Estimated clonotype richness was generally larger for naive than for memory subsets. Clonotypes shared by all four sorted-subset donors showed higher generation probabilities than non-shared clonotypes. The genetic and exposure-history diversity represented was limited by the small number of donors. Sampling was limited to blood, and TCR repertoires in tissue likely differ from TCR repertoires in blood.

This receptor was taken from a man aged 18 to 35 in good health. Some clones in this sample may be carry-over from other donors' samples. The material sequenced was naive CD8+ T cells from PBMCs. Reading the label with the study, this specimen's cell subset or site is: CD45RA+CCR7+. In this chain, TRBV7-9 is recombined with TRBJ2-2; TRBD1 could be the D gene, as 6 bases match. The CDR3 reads CASSLRDNTNTGELFF. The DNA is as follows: TGTGCCAGCAGCCTCCGGGACAACACCAACACCGGGGAGCTGTTTTTT.